These 4 T cell receptor beta chains share one sample of origin, sequenced in a study of radiotherapy plus CTLA-4 blockade in lung cancer. The table came from immunoSEQ multiplex PCR; TCRdb's copy has only in-frame clones and leaves some out. The table lists 35,000 to 50,000 clones, 73% of them singletons. Sample: peripheral blood, taken from a patient treated with radiotherapy plus ipilimumab. These receptor sequences come from a human donor with non-small cell lung cancer who had a complete response to radiotherapy plus ipilimumab.

This clone was detected a few times. The chain combines TRBV2 with TRBJ2-7, with 7 bases matching TRBD1. CDR1 SNHLY and CDR2 FYNNEI come from the germline V gene. The CDR3 spans 15 residues. J was trimmed by 5 bases and V by 2 bases; bases with no gene match: 9. The CDR3: CASSEIRQGAHEQYF. CDR3 sequence (DNA): TGTGCCAGCAGTGAAATAAGACAGGGTGCCCACGAGCAGTACTTC.

This sequence joins TRBV5-1 and TRBJ1-6; 10 nucleotides align to TRBD1. This CDR3 contains 15 residues. Trimming at V came to 4 bases and at J to 7 bases, leaving 5 bases not matched to a gene. Germline loops: CDR1 SGHRS, CDR2 YFSETQ. The CDR3 region is CASSEDRGPNSPLHF. The CDR3, as DNA: TGCGCCAGCAGCGAAGACAGGGGGCCCAATTCACCCCTCCACTTT.

The chain employs TRBV7-9 and TRBJ1-2, with TRBD1 identical over 7 bases. The CDR3 runs 15 residues. With 2 bases clipped from V and 3 bases from J, the junction kept 6 bases outside the gene matches. Per germline, CDR1 SEHNR and CDR2 FQNEAQ (reference sequence). In DNA, the CDR3 is TGTGCCAGCAGCTTACTTGGACAGGAACACTATGGCTACACCTTC. It translates to CASSLLGQEHYGYTF.

V is TRBV2 and J is TRBJ2-7; TRBD2 aligns across 8 bases. Germline V gives CDR1 SNHLY, CDR2 FYNNEI. CDR3 length: 13 amino acids. The V segment lost 6 bases and the J segment 0 bases; nucleotides outside the gene matches: 1. CDR3 loop: CASRRGDSYEQYF. Here the CDR3 DNA reads TGTGCCAGCAGGCGGGGGGACTCCTACGAGCAGTACTTC. Drawing the rest from reference TRBV2 and TRBJ2-7, the complete variable domain is EPEVTQTPSHQVTQMGQEVILRCVPISNHLYFYWYRQILGQKVEFLVSFYNNEISEKSEIFDDQFSVERPDGSNFTLKIRSTKLEDSAMYFCASRRGDSYEQYFGPGTRLTVT.